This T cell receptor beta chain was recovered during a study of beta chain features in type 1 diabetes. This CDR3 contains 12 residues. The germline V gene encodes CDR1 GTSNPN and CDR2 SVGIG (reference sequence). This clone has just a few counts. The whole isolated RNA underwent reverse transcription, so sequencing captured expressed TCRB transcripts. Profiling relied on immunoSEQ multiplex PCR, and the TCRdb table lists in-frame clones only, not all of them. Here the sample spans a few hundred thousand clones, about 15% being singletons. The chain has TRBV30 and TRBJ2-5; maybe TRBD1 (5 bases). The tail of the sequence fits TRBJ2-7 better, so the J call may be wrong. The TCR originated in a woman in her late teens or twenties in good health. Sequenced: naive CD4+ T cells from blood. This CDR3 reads CAWSQGFYEQYF. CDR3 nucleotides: TGTGCCTGGAGCCAGGGTTTTTACGAGCAGTACTTC.